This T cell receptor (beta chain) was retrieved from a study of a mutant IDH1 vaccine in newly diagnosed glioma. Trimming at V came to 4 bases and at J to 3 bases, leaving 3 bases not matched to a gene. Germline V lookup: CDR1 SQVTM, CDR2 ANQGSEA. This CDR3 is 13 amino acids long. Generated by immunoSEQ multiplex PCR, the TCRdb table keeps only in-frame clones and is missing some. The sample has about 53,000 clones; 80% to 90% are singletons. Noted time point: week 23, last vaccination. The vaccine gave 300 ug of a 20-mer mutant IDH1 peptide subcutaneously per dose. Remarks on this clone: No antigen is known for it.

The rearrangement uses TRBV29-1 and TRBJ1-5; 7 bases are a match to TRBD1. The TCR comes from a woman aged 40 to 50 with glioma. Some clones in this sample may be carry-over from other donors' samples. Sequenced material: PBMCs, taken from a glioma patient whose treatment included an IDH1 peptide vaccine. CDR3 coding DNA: TGCAGCGTTGTGGGACAGCCCAATCAGCCCCAGCATTTT. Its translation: CSVVGQPNQPQHF.